These 16 T cell receptor beta chains came from one sample sequenced in a study of radiotherapy plus CTLA-4 blockade in lung cancer. Only in-frame clones appear in the TCRdb table, and some are missing; sequencing was by immunoSEQ multiplex PCR. The sample lists approximately 94,000 clones, approximately 82% occurring once. This specimen was peripheral blood, taken from a patient treated with radiotherapy plus ipilimumab. All receptors come from a human donor with non-small cell lung cancer that progressed on radiotherapy plus ipilimumab.

The chain links TRBV6-1 to TRBJ2-7; 8 bases agree with TRBD2. The CDR3 is 12 amino acids. The junction had 9 bases not matched to a gene; V was cut back by 10 bases and J by 7 bases. In germline, CDR1 is MNHNS, CDR2 SASEGT. CDR3 in amino acids: CATNSGRYEQYV. DNA for the CDR3: TGTGCCACTAACAGCGGGAGATATGAGCAGTACGTC.

This clone occurred once. The chain combines TRBV5-1 with TRBJ2-3; unclear D gene. The CDR3 length is 12 residues. V lost 2 bases and J 4 bases, leaving 5 bases between the germline ends. Germline lookup yields CDR1 SGHRS and CDR2 YFSETQ. CDR3: CASSLPSDTQYF. CDR3 coding DNA: TGCGCCAGCAGCTTACCCTCAGATACGCAGTATTTT.

This CDR3 reads CASTLTGGGQPQHF. The CDR3 bases are TGTGCCAGCACCCTTACGGGCGGTGGGCAGCCCCAGCATTTT. The chain is built from TRBV28 and TRBJ1-5; D is ambiguous. V lost 7 bases and J 7 bases, leaving 17 bases between the germline ends. The CDR3 spans 14 residues. Germline V lookup: CDR1 MDHEN, CDR2 SYDVKM.

The chain couples TRBV5-8 to TRBJ2-1, with D possibly called TRBD1 or TRBD2 (6 bases each). V was shortened by 9 bases and J by 8 bases, with 15 bases between the two germline ends. This CDR3 has 12 amino acids. Germline CDR1 and CDR2: SGHTS and YDEGEE. CDR3 in DNA: TGTGCCACCCGCAGGGGAGGCTATGAGCAGTTCTTC. Its protein is CATRRGGYEQFF.

This CDR3 is CSVKKPLLAGATDTQYF. The CDR3 coding sequence is TGCAGCGTTAAAAAGCCCTTACTAGCGGGAGCTACAGATACGCAGTATTTT. V usage is TRBV29-1 and J usage is TRBJ2-3; TRBD2 matches at 11 bases. The J segment lost 3 bases and the V segment lost 5 bases, leaving 13 bases of the junction unmatched. CDR1 and CDR2 from the germline V gene are SQVTM and ANQGSEA. The CDR3 length is 17 residues.

The chain has TRBV21-1 and TRBJ2-5; the D segment call TRBD1 is taken from the table without a DNA check. TRBV21-1 is noted as a pseudogene. This CDR3 region has 15 residues. CDR3 sequence (DNA): TGTGCCAGCAGCAACCCGGACAGGGGACAAGAGACCCAGTACTTC. Translating gives CASSNPDRGQETQYF.

The V and J genes are TRBV10-1 and TRBJ2-2, with D unresolved. Looked up from germline, CDR1 is WNHNN and CDR2 is SYGVQD (reference sequence). The germline V and J ends were trimmed by 2 bases and 2 bases, with 12 bases remaining between them. There are 16 residues in the CDR3. The CDR3 DNA reads as TGCGCCAGCAGTGAGAGTAGGGTACGAAACACCGGGGAGCTGTTTTTT. Translation: CASSESRVRNTGELFF.

The V and J genes are TRBV29-1 and TRBJ2-1, with D unresolved. CDR1 is SQVTM and CDR2 is ANQGSEA in the germline V gene. This CDR3 comprises 13 residues. Trimming removed 2 bases at V and 7 bases at J, with 12 bases between. CDR3 sequence reads: CSVETKWLNEQFF. In DNA form, the CDR3 reads TGCAGCGTTGAAACCAAGTGGCTGAATGAGCAGTTCTTC.

This chain uses TRBV6-1 with TRBJ1-2; tentatively, D is TRBD1 (5 bases). V was pared by 0 bases and J by 2 bases, with 7 bases between. The germline V gene has CDR1 MNHNS and CDR2 SASEGT. The CDR3 runs to 14 residues. Written as DNA, the CDR3 is TGTGCCAGCAGTGAAGCTTGGGGGAACTATGGCTACACCTTC. This encodes CASSEAWGNYGYTF.

The gene calls are TRBV6-5 and TRBJ2-7; tentatively, D is TRBD1 (6 bases). Germline CDR1 reads MNHEY; CDR2 reads SVGAGI. V shed 6 bases and J shed 0 bases, with 12 bases lying between them. The CDR3 is 14 amino acids. In DNA, the CDR3 is TGTGCCAGCAGGACCCGGGACAACTCCTACGAGCAGTACTTC. Translation gives CASRTRDNSYEQYF.

This clone appeared a few times. V gene TRBV5-6 combines with J gene TRBJ2-7, with TRBD1 identical over 9 bases. This CDR3 contains 14 residues. The J segment lost 4 bases and the V segment lost 2 bases, leaving 4 bases of the junction unmatched. Germline V gene sequence: CDR1 SGHDT, CDR2 YYEEEE. The CDR3 here is CASSFGQGTYEQYV. The CDR3 DNA sequence: TGTGCCAGCAGCTTCGGACAGGGGACGTACGAGCAGTACGTC.

This chain uses TRBV11-3 with TRBJ2-1, with 8 bases fitting TRBD2. The germline V gene has CDR1 SGHNT and CDR2 YENEEA. The CDR3 sequence is 15 residues long. Trimming cost V 1 base and J 4 bases; bases outside gene matches: 3. The CDR3 protein is CASSLGSGTYNEQFF. CDR3 in DNA: TGTGCCAGCAGCTTAGGTAGCGGGACTTACAATGAGCAGTTCTTC.

Points on this clone: Relative to the germline gene, one junction end is altered; a read error may explain this. This chain connects TRBV30 to TRBJ2-1; 13 nucleotides match TRBD2. This CDR3 has 15 amino acids. Germline CDR1 is GTSNPN and CDR2 is SVGIG (reference sequence). The CDR3 DNA sequence: TGTGCCTGGAGTGAGGGGACTAGCGGGAACAATGAGCAGCTCTTC. This sequence encodes CAWSEGTSGNNEQLF. The full variable domain, completed using reference TRBV30 and TRBJ2-1, is SQTIHQWPATLVQPVGSPLSLECTVEGTSNPNLYWYRQAAGRGLQLLFYSVGIGQISSEVPQNLSASRPQDRQFILSSKKLLLSDSGFYLCAWSEGTSGNNEQLFGPGTRLTVL.

V gene TRBV28 combines with J gene TRBJ2-2; D could derive from TRBD1 or TRBD2 (5 bases each). Germline loops: CDR1 MDHEN, CDR2 SYDVKM. CDR3 length: 15 amino acids. Trimming took 3 bases from V and 4 from J, leaving 12 bases between them. CDR3 region: CASSFFAGTTGELFF. The CDR3 nucleotides are TGTGCCAGCAGTTTCTTCGCAGGGACCACCGGGGAGCTGTTTTTT.

This chain links TRBV11-2 with TRBJ1-2, with D unclear. This CDR3 has 12 amino acids. The V gene's germline CDR1 is SGHAT and CDR2 FQNNGV. V was pared by 1 base and J by 4 bases, with 4 bases between. CDR3 DNA sequence: TGTGCCAGCAGCTTAGGAAGCTATGGCTACACCTTC. This gives the protein CASSLGSYGYTF.

The rearrangement links TRBV5-1 to TRBJ2-5; no clear D gene. CDR3 length equals 15 residues. Trimming took 1 base from V and 5 from J, leaving 15 bases between them. CDR1 is SGHRS and CDR2 is YFSETQ in the germline V gene. CDR3 protein: CASSLSQPSGETQYF. DNA for the CDR3: TGCGCCAGCAGCTTGAGCCAGCCCTCGGGCGAGACCCAGTACTTC.